The 19 T cell receptor beta chains below were found in one sample sequenced in a study of PD-1 blockade in classical Hodgkin lymphoma. Produced via immunoSEQ multiplex PCR; TCRdb's table is partial and in-frame only. This sample has under 35,000 clones, with about nine tenths found just once. Time point given: newly diagnosed, previously untreated cHL patient sample. Magnetic negative selection of thawed PBMCs was the method by which CD4+ T cells were purified. The sample was CD4+ T cells from blood. The source is a human donor with classical Hodgkin lymphoma.

The chain links TRBV10-3 to TRBJ2-2; a possible D gene is TRBD2 (6 bases). The CDR3 is made up of 14 amino acids. V was cut by 8 bases and J by 0 bases, with 10 bases left in between. The V gene's germline CDR1 is ENHRY and CDR2 SYGVKD. CDR3 sequence (DNA): TGTGCCATCGGAGGGTCTGCGAACACCGGGGAGCTGTTTTTT. Translation: CAIGGSANTGELFF.

The V call is TRBV19, the J call TRBJ1-6; D is perhaps TRBD1 (5 bases). This CDR3 is built from 13 residues. The germline V gene encodes CDR1 LNHDA and CDR2 SQIVND (reference sequence). V gave up 6 bases and J gave up 7 bases, with 10 bases separating them. In DNA, the CDR3 is TGTGCCAGTAGGCCCGGGACCAATTCACCCCTCCACTTT. This codes for CASRPGTNSPLHF. Full variable domain (remainder filled in from reference TRBV19 and TRBJ1-6): DGGITQSPKYLFRKEGQNVTLSCEQNLNHDAMYWYRQDPGQGLRLIYYSQIVNDFQKGDIAEGYSVSREKKESFPLTVTSAQKNPTAFYLCASRPGTNSPLHFGNGTRLTVT.

This chain links TRBV18 with TRBJ1-1, with TRBD1 identical over 9 bases. Trimming removed 3 bases from V and 4 bases from J; junction bases left unmatched: 3. The germline CDR1 and CDR2 sequences are KGHSH and LQKENI. This CDR3 spans 14 amino acids. CDR3 region: CASSPGQGSTEAFF. CDR3 in DNA: TGTGCCAGCTCACCGGGACAGGGAAGCACTGAAGCTTTCTTT.

This chain uses TRBV28 with TRBJ2-5; D unresolved. The better agreement between TRBJ2-7 and the DNA end casts doubt on the J call. Germline CDR1 is MDHEN and CDR2 is SYDVKM. This CDR3 region has 11 residues. CDR3 nucleotides: TGTGCCAGCAGTTTACTCTACGAGCAGTACTTC. Translation: CASSLLYEQYF.

This clone showed up just once. The chain joins TRBV20-1 to TRBJ1-1; D gene uncertain. The CDR3 covers 11 residues. Trimming took 5 bases from V and 3 from J, leaving 7 bases between them. CDR1 DFQATT and CDR2 SNEGSKA come from the germline V gene (reference sequence). CDR3 in DNA: TGCAGTGCTCTAACGGACACTGAAGCTTTCTTT. This gives the protein CSALTDTEAFF.

There are a few counts of this clone. The rearrangement joins TRBV18 to TRBJ1-4; D call uncertain. CDR3 size: 18 residues. Germline CDR1 is KGHSH and CDR2 is LQKENI. V was pared by 1 base and J by 0 bases, with 15 bases between. The CDR3 coding sequence is TGTGCCAGCTCACCACGGAAGGGCGGAGTTGCAACTAATGAAAAACTGTTTTTT. Translating it yields CASSPRKGGVATNEKLFF.

The V gene is TRBV7-8, the J gene TRBJ1-2, with D perhaps TRBD1 (6 bases). This CDR3 spans 15 amino acids. The germline gives CDR1 SGHVS, CDR2 FQNEAQ. Trimming removed 5 bases at V and 4 bases at J, with 17 bases between. The DNA of the CDR3 is TGTGCCAGCAGCCTAACGGGGGGCGGTTTCTATGGCTACACCTTC. Its protein product is CASSLTGGGFYGYTF.

The chain uses TRBV5-1 and TRBJ2-1; 15 bases are a match to TRBD2. V shed 4 bases, J shed 0 bases, and the junction held 5 bases outside the gene matches. The CDR3 runs to 18 residues. Germline V lookup: CDR1 SGHRS, CDR2 YFSETQ. The CDR3 reads CASSPGTSGRSSYNEQFF. The CDR3 DNA sequence: TGCGCCAGCAGCCCCGGGACTAGCGGGAGGAGCTCCTACAATGAGCAGTTCTTC.

V usage is TRBV7-3 and J usage is TRBJ2-3, with D possibly being TRBD1 or TRBD2 (5 bases each). The ends were cut back, 2 bases at V and 6 bases at J, with 15 bases in the middle. The CDR3 loop spans 15 amino acids. Germline V lookup: CDR1 SGHTA, CDR2 FQGTGA. Written as DNA, the CDR3 is TGTGCCAGCAGCTTAGGGGGTACAGGCCCCGATACGCAGTATTTT. The encoded protein is CASSLGGTGPDTQYF.

This clone turned up a few times. The V gene is TRBV7-2, the J gene TRBJ2-3; 8 bases agree with TRBD1. The CDR3 is 14 amino acids. Germline V gene lookup returns CDR1 SGHTA and CDR2 FQGNSA. V shed 6 bases and J 6 bases; nucleotides not matched to a gene: 8. The CDR3 loop is CASSFRGQYDTQYF. The CDR3 region has the DNA TGTGCCAGCAGTTTCAGGGGGCAATACGATACGCAGTATTTT.

J is TRBJ1-4 and V is TRBV30; D is perhaps TRBD1 (6 bases). V dropped 2 bases and J dropped 7 bases, with 11 bases sitting between them. The CDR3 consists of 13 residues. Germline values: CDR1 GTSNPN, CDR2 SVGIG (reference sequence). CDR3 sequence reads: CAWSRGASEKLFF. Written as DNA, the CDR3 is TGTGCCTGGAGTCGGGGGGCGAGTGAAAAACTGTTTTTT.

This clone occurred once. The gene calls are TRBV19 and TRBJ1-4; D remains ambiguous. V was pared by 6 bases and J by 6 bases, with 8 bases between. The CDR3 length is 12 residues. CDR1 and CDR2 from the germline V gene are LNHDA and SQIVND (reference sequence). The CDR3 region has the DNA TGTGCCAGTAGCCCCCGCTATGAAAAACTGTTTTTT. This gives the protein CASSPRYEKLFF. The complete variable domain, with remaining parts taken from reference TRBV19 and TRBJ1-4, reads DGGITQSPKYLFRKEGQNVTLSCEQNLNHDAMYWYRQDPGQGLRLIYYSQIVNDFQKGDIAEGYSVSREKKESFPLTVTSAQKNPTAFYLCASSPRYEKLFFGSGTQLSVL.

The chain carries TRBV2 and TRBJ1-4, with D unclear. Germline V CDR1 and CDR2: SNHLY, FYNNEI. Trimming pared 8 bases from V and 4 bases from J, leaving 5 bases between. This CDR3 is 11 amino acids long. The CDR3: CASAYNEKLFF. CDR3 sequence (DNA): TGTGCCAGCGCCTATAATGAAAAACTGTTTTTT.

The chain uses TRBV6-4 and TRBJ1-4; possible D gene TRBD1, 6 bases. The CDR3 has 13 residues. Looked up from germline, CDR1 is MRHNA and CDR2 is SNTAGT. With 10 bases removed from V and 8 bases from J, the gap between germline ends came to 17 bases. The CDR3 DNA is TGTGCCATCCACAGGGAAAGAGGGGAAAAACTGTTTTTT. This codes for CAIHRERGEKLFF.

This clone was recorded only once. The chain carries TRBV5-6 and TRBJ1-2; D is possibly TRBD1 (6 bases). This CDR3 region has 14 residues. Trimming pared 1 base from V and 1 base from J, leaving 8 bases between. Germline V lookup: CDR1 SGHDT, CDR2 YYEEEE. The CDR3, as DNA: TGTGCCAGCAGCTTGCCGGACAGTAACTATGGCTACACCTTC. Its protein is CASSLPDSNYGYTF.

V usage is TRBV11-2 and J usage is TRBJ2-3; D tentatively reads TRBD1 or TRBD2 (5 bases each). This CDR3 spans 16 amino acids. CDR1 is SGHAT and CDR2 is FQNNGV in the germline V gene. Trimming stripped 3 bases from V and 2 bases from J, with 15 bases between. CDR3 DNA: TGTGCCAGCAGCTTGGGCACGGGGCTGCACACAGATACGCAGTATTTT. It yields the protein CASSLGTGLHTDTQYF.

This clone was seen a handful of times. CDR3 amino acids: CSVRGDRETQYF. For the CDR3, the DNA is TGCAGCGTGAGGGGGGATAGGGAGACCCAGTACTTC. J is TRBJ2-5 and V is TRBV29-1; tentatively, D is TRBD1 or TRBD2 (6 bases each). V was shortened by 6 bases and J by 5 bases, with 13 bases between the two germline ends. Germline V gives CDR1 SQVTM, CDR2 ANQGSEA. The CDR3 has 12 residues.

The gene calls are TRBV5-1 and TRBJ2-3, with TRBD2 matching 9 bases. V shed 5 bases and J 4 bases; nucleotides not matched to a gene: 2. Germline CDR1 is SGHRS and CDR2 is YFSETQ. The CDR3 covers 13 residues. The DNA of the CDR3 is TGCGCCAGCAGGACTAGCGGTGCAGATACGCAGTATTTT. As protein: CASRTSGADTQYF.

The rearrangement joins TRBV29-1 to TRBJ2-3, with 7 bases fitting TRBD1. Germline lookup yields CDR1 SQVTM and CDR2 ANQGSEA. CDR3 length equals 13 residues. V shed 6 bases, J shed 7 bases, and the junction held 10 bases outside the gene matches. The CDR3 loop reads CSVKGQAVHTQYF. CDR3 sequence (DNA): TGCAGCGTCAAAGGACAGGCCGTCCATACGCAGTATTTT.